Listed below are T cell receptor beta chains from one sample, sequenced in a study of long-term antiretroviral therapy in people with HIV. Profiling relied on immunoSEQ multiplex PCR, and the TCRdb table lists in-frame clones only, not all of them. The data hold under 50,000 clones, with 75% to 90% observed a single time. Source: unsorted PBMCs, taken just before starting antiretroviral therapy. These receptor sequences come from a woman younger than 30 with HIV. The CDR3 runs from the conserved cysteine through the conserved F or W. Each record gives: V gene, clone size, D gene, J gene, CDR3 protein, CDR3 DNA. The D gene is left open where the match is weak. The size of a clone is reported for some rows only, either as once, few or many, or as a class for expanded clones.

v_call: TRBV14; clone_size: -; d_call: -; j_call: TRBJ2-6; cdr3_aa: CATRGGVSGANVLTF; cdr3_nt: TGTGCCACTAGAGGCGGGGTGTCTGGGGCCAACGTCCTGACTTTC
v_call: TRBV5-1; clone_size: -; d_call: -; j_call: TRBJ2-1; cdr3_aa: CASSLERAVDEQFF; cdr3_nt: TGCGCCAGCAGCTTGGAGCGGGCGGTTGATGAGCAGTTCTTC
v_call: TRBV10-3; clone_size: -; d_call: -; j_call: TRBJ1-1; cdr3_aa: CAIVRDTEAFF; cdr3_nt: TGTGCCATCGTGAGGGACACTGAAGCTTTCTTT
v_call: TRBV2; clone_size: -; d_call: -; j_call: TRBJ2-3; cdr3_aa: CASSADTQYF; cdr3_nt: TGTGCCAGCAGCGCAGATACGCAGTATTTT
v_call: TRBV4-3; clone_size: -; d_call: -; j_call: TRBJ1-2; cdr3_aa: CASSQDLTQGYTF; cdr3_nt: TGCGCCAGCAGCCAAGATTTGACGCAAGGCTACACCTTC
v_call: TRBV19; clone_size: -; d_call: -; j_call: TRBJ1-1; cdr3_aa: CASSTPGGQLNTEAFF; cdr3_nt: TGTGCCAGTAGTACCCCCGGAGGACAGCTGAACACTGAAGCTTTCTTT
v_call: TRBV4-3; clone_size: once; d_call: -; j_call: TRBJ2-3; cdr3_aa: CASSQDGGGTDTQYF; cdr3_nt: TGCGCCAGCAGCCAAGACGGTGGGGGCACAGATACGCAGTATTTT
v_call: TRBV6-5; clone_size: -; d_call: -; j_call: TRBJ2-1; cdr3_aa: CASGWETNEQFF; cdr3_nt: TGTGCCAGCGGGTGGGAAACCAATGAGCAGTTCTTC
v_call: TRBV14; clone_size: -; d_call: -; j_call: TRBJ1-5; cdr3_aa: CASSQLGGNQPQHF; cdr3_nt: TGTGCCAGCAGCCAACTCGGGGGCAATCAGCCCCAGCATTTT
v_call: TRBV7-3; clone_size: once; d_call: -; j_call: TRBJ1-1; cdr3_aa: CASSSPAGQPDEAFF; cdr3_nt: TGTGCCAGCAGCTCTCCCGCTGGACAGCCGGACGAAGCTTTCTTT
v_call: TRBV27; clone_size: once; d_call: -; j_call: TRBJ1-1; cdr3_aa: CASSWTENTEAFF; cdr3_nt: TGTGCCAGCAGTTGGACAGAGAACACTGAAGCTTTCTTT
v_call: TRBV27; clone_size: -; d_call: TRBD2; j_call: TRBJ2-7; cdr3_aa: CASSLGTSGYEQYF; cdr3_nt: TGTGCCAGCAGTCTCGGGACTAGCGGCTACGAGCAGTACTTC
v_call: TRBV21-1; clone_size: -; d_call: -; j_call: TRBJ2-2; cdr3_aa: CASGGTSGRTGELFF; cdr3_nt: TGTGCCAGCGGGGGGACTAGCGGGAGAACCGGGGAGCTGTTTTTT
v_call: TRBV9; clone_size: -; d_call: -; j_call: TRBJ2-2; cdr3_aa: CASSVGSAGELFF; cdr3_nt: TGTGCCAGCAGCGTCGGTAGTGCCGGGGAGCTGTTTTTT
v_call: TRBV5-1; clone_size: -; d_call: -; j_call: TRBJ2-3; cdr3_aa: CASSLERSSTDTQYF; cdr3_nt: TGCGCCAGCAGCTTGGAGAGATCTAGCACAGATACGCAGTATTTT
v_call: TRBV5-1; clone_size: -; d_call: -; j_call: TRBJ2-2; cdr3_aa: CASSLGAGELFF; cdr3_nt: TGCGCCAGCAGCTTGGGGGCCGGGGAGCTGTTTTTT
v_call: TRBV11-2; clone_size: -; d_call: TRBD1; j_call: TRBJ1-5; cdr3_aa: CASSSDRGQPQHF; cdr3_nt: TGTGCCAGCAGCTCCGACAGGGGTCAGCCCCAGCATTTT
v_call: TRBV19; clone_size: -; d_call: -; j_call: TRBJ1-5; cdr3_aa: CASSRGGRQSQHF; cdr3_nt: TGTGCCAGTAGTAGGGGGGGCCGTCAGTCCCAGCATTTT
v_call: TRBV21-1; clone_size: -; d_call: -; j_call: TRBJ1-4; cdr3_aa: CASTKDPSVATNEKLFF; cdr3_nt: TGTGCCAGCACCAAAGACCCCTCGGTGGCAACTAATGAAAAACTGTTTTTT
v_call: TRBV27; clone_size: -; d_call: -; j_call: TRBJ1-2; cdr3_aa: CASSSGLKYHGYTF; cdr3_nt: TGTGCCAGCAGCTCAGGGTTAAAGTATCATGGCTACACCTTC
v_call: TRBV7-9; clone_size: -; d_call: -; j_call: TRBJ2-7; cdr3_aa: CASTTTGLNPIEQYF; cdr3_nt: TGTGCCAGCACCACGACCGGGCTGAATCCTATAGAGCAGTACTTC
v_call: TRBV9; clone_size: -; d_call: TRBD2; j_call: TRBJ2-7; cdr3_aa: CASSARGGRTSYEQYF; cdr3_nt: TGTGCCAGCAGCGCCCGGGGGGGCAGAACCTCCTACGAGCAGTACTTC
v_call: TRBV23-1; clone_size: -; d_call: -; j_call: TRBJ1-5; cdr3_aa: CASSQQLTHSNQPQHF; cdr3_nt: TGCGCCAGCAGTCAACAGCTTACCCATAGCAATCAGCCCCAGCATTTT
v_call: TRBV25-1; clone_size: -; d_call: -; j_call: TRBJ2-5; cdr3_aa: CASSDRSGGRGETQYF; cdr3_nt: TGTGCCAGCAGTGATCGGTCCGGGGGGCGAGGGGAGACCCAGTACTTC
v_call: TRBV19; clone_size: -; d_call: TRBD2; j_call: TRBJ2-3; cdr3_aa: CASRSRDSGGDTQYF; cdr3_nt: TGTGCCAGTAGGAGCCGGGACTCCGGGGGGGATACGCAGTATTTT
v_call: TRBV20-1; clone_size: -; d_call: -; j_call: TRBJ2-3; cdr3_aa: CSAEGTDTQYF; cdr3_nt: TGCAGTGCCGAGGGCACAGATACGCAGTATTTT
v_call: TRBV30; clone_size: -; d_call: TRBD1; j_call: TRBJ1-5; cdr3_aa: CAWTAQDRVPNQPQHF; cdr3_nt: TGTGCCTGGACCGCTCAGGACAGGGTCCCAAATCAGCCCCAGCATTTT
v_call: TRBV27; clone_size: once; d_call: -; j_call: TRBJ2-5; cdr3_aa: CASRQEQGRRVRETQYF; cdr3_nt: TGTGCCAGCAGACAAGAACAGGGGCGGAGGGTCCGGGAGACCCAGTACTTC
v_call: TRBV7-3; clone_size: -; d_call: TRBD2; j_call: TRBJ2-5; cdr3_aa: CASSSTGLAGGFQETQYF; cdr3_nt: TGTGCCAGCAGCTCAACGGGACTAGCGGGAGGATTCCAAGAGACCCAGTACTTC
v_call: TRBV11-2; clone_size: -; d_call: -; j_call: TRBJ2-7; cdr3_aa: CASSSSFGEQYF; cdr3_nt: TGTGCCAGCAGCTCGTCCTTTGGCGAGCAGTACTTC
v_call: TRBV7-2; clone_size: -; d_call: TRBD1; j_call: TRBJ2-3; cdr3_aa: CASSSDRVRTDTQYF; cdr3_nt: TGTGCCAGCAGCTCAGACAGGGTGCGGACAGATACGCAGTATTTT
v_call: TRBV9; clone_size: once; d_call: TRBD1; j_call: TRBJ2-7; cdr3_aa: CASSVGDRGREQYF; cdr3_nt: TGTGCCAGCAGCGTAGGGGACAGGGGTAGGGAGCAGTACTTC
v_call: TRBV9; clone_size: -; d_call: TRBD1; j_call: TRBJ2-7; cdr3_aa: CASSVDAGGAYEQYF; cdr3_nt: TGTGCCAGCAGCGTAGATGCAGGGGGCGCCTACGAGCAGTACTTC
v_call: TRBV7-2; clone_size: -; d_call: -; j_call: TRBJ2-7; cdr3_aa: CASSLAQAASYEQYF; cdr3_nt: TGTGCCAGCAGCTTAGCGCAGGCAGCCTCCTACGAGCAGTACTTC
v_call: TRBV27; clone_size: once; d_call: -; j_call: TRBJ2-1; cdr3_aa: CASSYWDDFGEQFF; cdr3_nt: TGTGCCAGCAGTTACTGGGACGATTTTGGTGAGCAGTTCTTC
v_call: TRBV4-2; clone_size: once; d_call: TRBD2; j_call: TRBJ2-5; cdr3_aa: CASSQGGIGGSSVETQYF; cdr3_nt: TGTGCCAGCAGCCAAGGGGGGATTGGCGGGAGTAGCGTGGAGACCCAGTACTTC
v_call: TRBV28; clone_size: -; d_call: -; j_call: TRBJ1-4; cdr3_aa: CASSLTGVKWEKLFF; cdr3_nt: TGTGCCAGCAGTTTAACGGGGGTGAAGTGGGAAAAACTGTTTTTT
v_call: TRBV9; clone_size: -; d_call: -; j_call: TRBJ1-1; cdr3_aa: CASGQGILTTEAFF; cdr3_nt: TGTGCCAGCGGGCAAGGGATACTCACCACTGAAGCTTTCTTT
v_call: TRBV7-9; clone_size: -; d_call: -; j_call: TRBJ2-5; cdr3_aa: CASSLARGEETQYF; cdr3_nt: TGTGCCAGCAGCTTAGCGAGGGGGGAAGAGACCCAGTACTTC
v_call: TRBV18; clone_size: -; d_call: -; j_call: TRBJ1-5; cdr3_aa: CASSPGADQPQHF; cdr3_nt: TGTGCCAGCTCACCTGGGGCGGACCAGCCCCAGCATTTT
v_call: TRBV7-9; clone_size: -; d_call: TRBD1; j_call: TRBJ1-2; cdr3_aa: CASSPVAPGGYGYTF; cdr3_nt: TGTGCCAGCAGCCCCGTCGCCCCAGGGGGCTATGGCTACACCTTC
v_call: TRBV18; clone_size: -; d_call: TRBD1; j_call: TRBJ1-1; cdr3_aa: CASSPRQGVAEAFF; cdr3_nt: TGTGCCAGCTCACCGCGACAGGGGGTGGCTGAAGCTTTCTTT
v_call: TRBV6-8; clone_size: -; d_call: TRBD2; j_call: TRBJ2-2; cdr3_aa: CASSYPSERTSGREGNTGELFF; cdr3_nt: TGTGCCAGCAGTTACCCGAGCGAAAGGACTAGCGGGAGGGAGGGGAACACCGGGGAGCTGTTTTTT
v_call: TRBV18; clone_size: -; d_call: TRBD1; j_call: TRBJ1-1; cdr3_aa: CASSPGQAMNTEAFF; cdr3_nt: TGTGCCAGCTCACCAGGACAGGCCATGAACACTGAAGCTTTCTTT
v_call: TRBV6-6; clone_size: once; d_call: -; j_call: TRBJ2-2; cdr3_aa: CASRSQGADAGELFF; cdr3_nt: TGTGCCAGCAGGTCCCAGGGAGCCGACGCCGGGGAGCTGTTTTTT
v_call: TRBV7-9; clone_size: once; d_call: TRBD2; j_call: TRBJ2-7; cdr3_aa: CASSSNGLAGAYEQYF; cdr3_nt: TGTGCCAGCAGCTCAAACGGACTAGCGGGAGCCTACGAGCAGTACTTC
v_call: TRBV7-2; clone_size: few; d_call: -; j_call: TRBJ2-3; cdr3_aa: CASSLQGLSTDTQYF; cdr3_nt: TGTGCCAGCAGCTTACAGGGATTATCCACAGATACGCAGTATTTT
v_call: TRBV29-1; clone_size: -; d_call: -; j_call: TRBJ2-6; cdr3_aa: CSVQRDLDSGANVLTF; cdr3_nt: TGCAGCGTTCAAAGGGACCTAGACTCTGGGGCCAACGTCCTGACTTTC
v_call: TRBV7-9; clone_size: -; d_call: -; j_call: TRBJ2-4; cdr3_aa: CASSLRAGAKNIQYF; cdr3_nt: TGTGCCAGCAGCTTAAGGGCAGGGGCCAAAAACATTCAGTACTTC
v_call: TRBV11-1; clone_size: -; d_call: TRBD1; j_call: TRBJ2-3; cdr3_aa: CASSFGTGDTDTQYF; cdr3_nt: TGTGCCAGCAGCTTCGGGACAGGGGACACAGATACGCAGTATTTT
v_call: TRBV27; clone_size: -; d_call: TRBD2; j_call: TRBJ2-7; cdr3_aa: CASKPLAEEDEQYF; cdr3_nt: TGTGCCAGTAAACCGCTAGCGGAGGAGGACGAGCAGTACTTC
v_call: TRBV19; clone_size: once; d_call: -; j_call: TRBJ2-7; cdr3_aa: CASSINHISGYEQYF; cdr3_nt: TGTGCCAGTAGTATCAACCACATATCGGGATACGAGCAGTACTTC
v_call: TRBV28; clone_size: -; d_call: TRBD2; j_call: TRBJ2-7; cdr3_aa: CASSLGVLAGAEQYF; cdr3_nt: TGTGCCAGCAGTTTAGGGGTGCTAGCGGGAGCCGAGCAGTACTTC
v_call: TRBV4-3; clone_size: -; d_call: -; j_call: TRBJ2-7; cdr3_aa: CASSQRPGQGYEQYF; cdr3_nt: TGCGCCAGCAGCCAGAGGCCAGGGCAGGGCTACGAGCAGTACTTC
v_call: TRBV11-2; clone_size: -; d_call: -; j_call: TRBJ2-2; cdr3_aa: CASTAPGELFF; cdr3_nt: TGTGCCAGCACCGCGCCCGGGGAGCTGTTTTTT
v_call: TRBV9; clone_size: -; d_call: TRBD2; j_call: TRBJ2-1; cdr3_aa: CASSVGPSGSNEQFF; cdr3_nt: TGTGCCAGCAGCGTAGGTCCTAGCGGGAGCAATGAGCAGTTCTTC
v_call: TRBV27; clone_size: -; d_call: -; j_call: TRBJ1-3; cdr3_aa: CASSLYRAAGNTIYF; cdr3_nt: TGTGCCAGCAGTTTATACAGGGCCGCAGGAAACACCATATATTTT